This T cell receptor (beta chain) was recovered during a study of a mutant IDH1 vaccine in newly diagnosed glioma. Overall study: Vaccination of patients was performed eight times, in weeks 1, 3, 5, 7, 11, 15, 19 and 23.

Specified time point: week 11, during vaccination. Every single dose of the vaccine, 300 ug of mutant IDH1 20-mer peptide, came with topical imiquimod. The CDR3 length is 17 residues. The junction had 9 bases not matched to a gene; V was cut back by 0 bases and J by 2 bases. Germline assignment: CDR1 SGHNT and CDR2 YYREEE (reference sequence). As to this clone: Its target is not known.

Clones were sequenced by immunoSEQ multiplex PCR, and TCRdb holds only the in-frame ones, with some missing. This table has 57,000 or so clones, 84% appearing once. This sequence originates from a man in his thirties or forties with glioma. This chain connects TRBV5-4 to TRBJ2-3; 7 bases map to TRBD1. The sequences come from PBMCs, collected from a glioma patient whose treatment included an IDH1 peptide vaccine. CDR3 amino acids: CASSLGGTALTTDTQYF. The CDR3 DNA is TGTGCCAGCAGCTTGGGGGGGACAGCCCTTACCACAGATACGCAGTATTTT.